This T cell receptor beta chain appears in the sequencing data of a study of stem cell transplantation in POMP-related autoinflammatory disease. Study as a whole: The study hypothesized thymoproteasome defects skew the TRB repertoire via impaired CD8+ selection. General study results and limits: A trend toward lower repertoire diversity and greater clonality appeared in every analyzed T-cell subset of PRAID patients.

Only in-frame clones appear in the TCRdb table, and some are missing; sequencing was by immunoSEQ multiplex PCR. The repertoire holds tens of thousands of clones, roughly 91% seen once, with 0.6% to 0.8% in the top ten. Germline values: CDR1 MDHEN, CDR2 SYDVKM. The CDR3 has 14 residues. Trimming at V came to 6 bases and at J to 1 base, leaving 3 bases not matched to a gene. About this clone: Its antigen is as yet unknown.

The rearrangement links TRBV28 to TRBJ2-3, with 8 bases aligning to TRBD2. Here the sequenced sample was CD4+ T cells from PBMCs, taken after stem cell transplantation. The TCR comes from a human patient with POMP-related autoinflammation and immune dysregulation (PRAID). The graft donor may be the source of some T cells. CDR3 DNA sequence: TGTGCCAGCAGCCAGACTAGCGGCACAGATACGCAGTATTTT. This sequence encodes CASSQTSGTDTQYF.